The T cell receptor (beta chain) described here comes from a study of blood T cell repertoires in COVID-19. Study background: There were acute and convalescent COVID-19 samples, and they came from the United States, Italy and Spain. T cells, B-cell-depleted T cells, or PBMCs provided the cDNA or gDNA that served as material.

Original processing notes: Estimated nucleated cell counts came from reference gene primer amplification. Method: immunoSEQ multiplex PCR; TCRdb's copy keeps in-frame clones and lacks some. V, J and clone size derive from that table, while D and trimming were established from the DNA sequence. This table holds around 170,000 clones, roughly 84% found once. The length of the CDR3 is 15 residues. Trimming stripped 0 bases from V and 6 bases from J, with 15 bases between. Germline loops: CDR1 SGHRS, CDR2 YFSETQ. This sequence joins TRBV5-1 and TRBJ1-1, with D maybe TRBD1 (5 bases). Material for sequencing was peripheral blood. The receptor's source is a man younger than 30 with active or convalescent COVID-19. The CDR3 spells CASSLEWGPRAEAFF. CDR3 in DNA: TGCGCCAGCAGCTTGGAATGGGGCCCTCGGGCTGAAGCTTTCTTT.